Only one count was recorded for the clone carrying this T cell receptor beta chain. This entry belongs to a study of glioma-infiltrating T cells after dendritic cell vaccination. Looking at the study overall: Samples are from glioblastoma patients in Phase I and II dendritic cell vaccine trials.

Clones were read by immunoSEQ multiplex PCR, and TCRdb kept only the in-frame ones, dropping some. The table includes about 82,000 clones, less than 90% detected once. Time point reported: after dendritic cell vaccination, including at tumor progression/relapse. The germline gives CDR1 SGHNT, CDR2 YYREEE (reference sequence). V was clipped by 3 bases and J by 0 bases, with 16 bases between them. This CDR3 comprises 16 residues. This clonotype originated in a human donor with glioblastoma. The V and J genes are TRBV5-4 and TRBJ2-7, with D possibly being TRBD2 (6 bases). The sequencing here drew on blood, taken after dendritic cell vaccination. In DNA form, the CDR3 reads TGTGCCAGCAGCTCCTCTATACGGGGGAGCTCCTACGAGCAGTACTTC. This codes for CASSSSIRGSSYEQYF.